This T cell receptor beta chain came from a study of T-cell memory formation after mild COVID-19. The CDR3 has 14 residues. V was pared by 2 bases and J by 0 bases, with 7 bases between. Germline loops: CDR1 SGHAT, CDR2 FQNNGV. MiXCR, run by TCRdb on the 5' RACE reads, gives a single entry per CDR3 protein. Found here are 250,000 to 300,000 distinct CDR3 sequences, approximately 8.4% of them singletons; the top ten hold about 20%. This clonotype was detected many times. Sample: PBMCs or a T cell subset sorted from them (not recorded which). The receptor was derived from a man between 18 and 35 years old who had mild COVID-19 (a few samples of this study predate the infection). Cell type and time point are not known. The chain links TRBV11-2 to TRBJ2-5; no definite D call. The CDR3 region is CASSLRRDQETQYF. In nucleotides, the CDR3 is TGTGCCAGCAGCTTACGTCGGGACCAAGAGACCCAGTACTTC. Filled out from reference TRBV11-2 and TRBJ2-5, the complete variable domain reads EAGVAQSPRYKIIEKRQSVAFWCNPISGHATLYWYQQILGQGPKLLIQFQNNGVVDDSQLPKDRFSAERLKGVDSTLKIQPAKLEDSAVYLCASSLRRDQETQYFGPGTRLLVL.